This TCR beta chain was sequenced for a study of multiple sclerosis patients with progressive multifocal leukoencephalopathy. Time point here: time of PML onset. After about 15 to 60 months on natalizumab, the natalizumab-treated patients developed PML. On this clone: What it binds is unknown.

Regarding the study as a whole: No common TRBV or TRBJ usage or pairing appeared at PML. Before and during natalizumab, the clones expanded at PML already existed. In most PML patients, TRB repertoires appeared less diverse by entropy.

The data were produced by immunoSEQ multiplex PCR, yet TCRdb's version contains in-frame clones alone and is incomplete. The data hold 25,000 to 35,000 clones, with roughly 90% observed a single time. The TCR sequence derives from a human donor with progressive multifocal leukoencephalopathy. The sequenced sample was PBMCs, obtained from a patient treated with natalizumab.

CDR3 region: CATSPRGGRTYNEQFF. Written as DNA, the CDR3 is TGTGCCACCAGCCCACGGGGGGGGAGGACCTACAATGAGCAGTTCTTC. This chain uses TRBV15 with TRBJ2-1; 8 nucleotides line up with TRBD2. The CDR3 has 16 residues. V lost 5 bases, J lost 2 bases, and 8 bases stayed unmatched. CDR1 is LNHNV, CDR2 YYDKDF, per germline (reference sequence).